These T cell receptor beta chains were read from a single sample in a study of identical twins. TCRdb fed the 5' RACE reads into MiXCR, producing one record per CDR3 protein. The sample lists 250,000 to 350,000 distinct CDR3 sequences, less than 9.5% occurring once. This same sample was also part of a study on yellow fever vaccine responses in identical twins.

Sequencing was performed on CD8+ T cells sorted from blood. The receptors originated from a woman aged 18-35 years in good health. Each CDR3 is given with its conserved first and last residue. A D gene is named only where the DNA matches it firmly. Some rows mark clone size as missing; the rest say once, few, many or name a class of expanded clone.

CDR3 protein	CDR3 DNA	J gene	CDR3 length	V gene	clone size	D gene
CASSPKGGAGELFF	TGTGCCAGCTCACCCAAGGGAGGTGCCGGGGAGCTGTTTTTT	TRBJ2-2	14	TRBV18	few	.
CASSPPFASGRSTDTQYF	TGTGCCAGCAGCCCGCCCTTCGCTAGCGGGAGGTCCACAGATACGCAGTATTTT	TRBJ2-3	18	TRBV11-1	many	TRBD2
CASSLGVGTGGYEQYF	TGTGCCAGCAGCCTAGGAGTTGGGACAGGAGGCTACGAGCAGTACTTC	TRBJ2-7	16	TRBV7-9	.	TRBD1
CASSTTTGDTEAFF	TGTGCCAGCAGCACTACCACAGGGGACACTGAAGCTTTCTTT	TRBJ1-1	14	TRBV7-9	many	TRBD1
CASSGWTDLKTYEQYF	TGTGCCAGTAGTGGATGGACAGACTTAAAGACCTACGAGCAGTACTTC	TRBJ2-7	16	TRBV19	few	.
CARPKNRVPAYEQYF	TGTGCCAGACCCAAAAACAGGGTTCCCGCCTACGAGCAGTACTTC	TRBJ2-7	15	TRBV6-1	.	.
CAWTSGADNEQFF	TGTGCCTGGACGTCGGGTGCGGACAATGAGCAGTTCTTC	TRBJ2-1	13	TRBV30	.	.
CASSPTGTDTQYF	TGTGCCAGCAGCCCGACAGGGACAGATACGCAGTATTTT	TRBJ2-3	13	TRBV7-9	many	TRBD1
CASSFQGGGNQPQHF	TGTGCCAGCAGTTTTCAGGGAGGGGGCAATCAGCCCCAGCATTTT	TRBJ1-5	15	TRBV28	.	.
CASSLVELSSSYEQYF	TGTGCCAGCAGCTTAGTGGAGCTGTCATCCTCCTACGAGCAGTACTTC	TRBJ2-7	16	TRBV13	.	.
CASSLAERGLSYNEQFF	TGTGCCAGCAGTTTAGCGGAGAGAGGGCTCTCCTACAATGAGCAGTTCTTC	TRBJ2-1	17	TRBV12-3/TRBV12-4	few	.
CASSQALGNYNEQFF	TGCGCCAGCAGCCAAGCGTTAGGCAACTACAATGAGCAGTTCTTC	TRBJ2-1	15	TRBV4-3	few	.
CASSGATSGDSYEQYF	TGTGCCAGCAGTGGAGCAACTAGCGGGGATTCCTACGAGCAGTACTTC	TRBJ2-7	16	TRBV28	few	TRBD2
CSAKGGTGSYNEQFF	TGCAGTGCAAAGGGTGGGACAGGGTCCTACAATGAGCAGTTCTTC	TRBJ2-1	15	TRBV20-1	.	TRBD1
CASSLRWGELFF	TGTGCCAGCAGCTTGCGTTGGGGGGAGCTGTTTTTT	TRBJ2-2	12	TRBV5-6	.	.